These 6 T cell receptor beta chains were all obtained from the same sample, sequenced in a study of T cells in Graves' hyperthyroidism and ophthalmopathy. RNA transcripts provided the source from which TCR beta CDR3 regions were amplified. A set of HTBI primers served as the primers for a first-round RT-PCR of the TCR CDR3. TCRdb re-analysed the multiplex PCR reads in MiXCR, keeping a single row per CDR3 protein. The table shows 800,000 or so distinct CDR3 sequences, with 38% occurring only once. The specimen sequenced was blood. These receptor sequences come from a man between 18 and 29 years old with Graves' hyperthyroidism.

There are many counts of this clonotype. The chain employs TRBV29-1 and TRBJ2-7; a weak D match, TRBD1 (5 bases). V was trimmed by 4 bases and J by 6 bases, leaving 10 bases between them. The CDR3 length is 11 residues. CDR1 and CDR2 from the germline V gene are SQVTM and ANQGSEA. The CDR3 sequence is CSVVREGEQYF. DNA for the CDR3: TGCAGCGTTGTCAGGGAAGGCGAGCAGTACTTC.

Written as DNA, the CDR3 is TGTGCCACCAGTGATCGGAGGGGTTTCCAAGAGACCCAGTACTTC. Amino acid sequence: CATSDRRGFQETQYF. The J gene is TRBJ2-5, the V gene TRBV24-1; TRBD2 is a possible D gene (6 bases). Germline V gene data show CDR1 as KGHDR and CDR2 as SFDVKD. CDR3 size: 15 residues. The V end was cut by 3 bases, the J end by 1 base, with 11 bases between.

This clonotype showed up just a few times. The CDR3 coding sequence is TGTGCCAGCAGCTTGTGGGGGGCCGCTGAAGCTTTCTTT. Protein product: CASSLWGAAEAFF. V usage is TRBV5-4 and J usage is TRBJ1-1, with a tentative D call TRBD1 (6 bases). V was pared by 1 base and J by 6 bases, with 10 bases between. CDR1 and CDR2 from the germline V gene are SGHNT and YYREEE (reference sequence). This CDR3 region has 13 residues.

This chain joins TRBV5-1 and TRBJ2-7, with D maybe TRBD2 (6 bases). Trimming removed 1 base from V and 6 bases from J, with 8 bases in between. The CDR3 has 12 amino acids. Germline CDR1 is SGHRS and CDR2 is YFSETQ. Here the CDR3 reads CASSLHGGEQYF. For the CDR3, the DNA is TGCGCCAGCAGCTTGCACGGGGGCGAGCAGTACTTC.

This clonotype was detected only a few times. The V gene is TRBV6-1, the J gene TRBJ2-2; possibly TRBD1 or TRBD2 for D (6 bases each). V gave up 5 bases and J gave up 7 bases, with 20 bases separating them. The CDR3 is 16 residues long. Germline assignment: CDR1 MNHNS and CDR2 SASEGT. CDR3 protein: CASSYITGAVDGELFF. The CDR3 nucleotides are TGTGCCAGCAGTTACATAACGGGGGCGGTCGACGGGGAGCTGTTTTTT.

The chain joins TRBV19 to TRBJ2-7, with TRBD1 identical over 7 bases. From germline, CDR1 is LNHDA and CDR2 SQIVND (reference sequence). V lost 6 bases to trimming and J lost 1 base; unmatched junction nucleotides: 6. The CDR3 length is 14 residues. The CDR3 sequence is CASSRGGGSYEQYF. CDR3 DNA: TGTGCCAGTAGCCGAGGGGGCGGATCCTACGAGCAGTACTTC.